One sample yielded the 3 T cell receptor beta chains listed below, sequenced in a study of cytomegalovirus exposure and HLA in healthy donors. Both 60 Vbeta primers and 13 Jbeta primers went into the PCR. Sequenced by immunoSEQ multiplex PCR; TCRdb stores in-frame clones only, minus some. Of about 140,000 clones listed, approximately 67% are singletons. The sample taken for sequencing was PBMCs. The receptors originated from a woman aged 55-69 years in good health and CMV-seronegative.

The V and J genes are TRBV6-6 and TRBJ1-4; unclear D gene. This CDR3 is built from 12 residues. V was clipped by 2 bases and J by 4 bases, with 2 bases between them. Germline values: CDR1 MNHNY, CDR2 SVGAGI (reference sequence). The CDR3 loop is CASSYLNEKLFF. The CDR3 DNA is TGTGCCAGCAGTTACCTTAATGAAAAACTGTTTTTT.

The J gene is TRBJ1-5, the V gene TRBV2; D not certain. The CDR3 has 15 amino acids. Trimming left V 4 bases short and J 2 bases short, with 12 bases between. The germline V gene encodes CDR1 SNHLY and CDR2 FYNNEI. The CDR3: CASSVRGLGNQPQHF. CDR3 nucleotide sequence: TGTGCCAGCAGTGTTAGAGGGTTGGGCAATCAGCCCCAGCATTTT.

This sequence joins TRBV28 and TRBJ1-3; D unresolved. Germline CDR1 is MDHEN and CDR2 is SYDVKM. V lost 3 bases, J lost 4 bases, and 7 bases lay in between. The CDR3 has 13 amino acids. The CDR3 loop reads CASSFAAGNTIYF. In nucleotides, the CDR3 is TGTGCCAGCAGTTTTGCGGCAGGAAACACCATATATTTT.